This T cell receptor (beta chain) was sequenced in a study of breast tumors, draining lymph nodes, adjacent tissues. General study findings and limits: Luminal-like breast cancer showed significantly higher tumor–nontumor repertoire similarity than basal-like. Tumors had less TCR diversity than lymph nodes, more than nontumor tissue. That most tumor T cells come from lymph nodes remained unproven.

This clonotype was seen many times. Its antigen is currently unknown. Breast cancer patients provided tissue from their axillary draining lymph nodes. Trimming stripped 3 bases from V and 5 bases from J, with 20 bases between. CDR3 length equals 15 residues. Germline V lookup: CDR1 GTSNPN, CDR2 SVGIG (reference sequence). Using its own MiXCR run on the multiplex PCR reads, TCRdb lists one record per CDR3 protein. The sample carries roughly 130,000 distinct CDR3 sequences, 30% to 35% recorded once. Source material: axillary lymph node tissue. This TCR derives from a female donor with breast cancer. Some clones in this sample may be carry-over from other donors' samples. The chain employs TRBV30 and TRBJ2-7; TRBD2 is a possible D gene (7 bases). CDR3 coding DNA: TGTGCCTGGAGCCTAGGGGGGAGGGGGGCTAACGAGCAGTACTTC. This gives the protein CAWSLGGRGANEQYF.